This TCR beta chain was retrieved from a study of pediatric ulcerative colitis. Samples were sequenced at Survey level, maximum 500,000 reads. Some clones are missing from TCRdb's copy, which holds only in-frame ones; the method was immunoSEQ multiplex PCR. The sample shows 15,000 to 20,000 clones, 80% of them seen only once. One to two pinch biopsies were taken from the rectum during colonoscopy. Looked up from germline, CDR1 is MGHRA and CDR2 is YSYEKL. The CDR3 length is 16 residues. V lost 2 bases, J lost 0 bases, and 11 bases lay in between. This receptor was identified in a boy between 10 and 17 years old who was a control in a study of pediatric ulcerative colitis. Sample: gut tissue. The gene calls are TRBV4-1 and TRBJ1-5; weak D call: TRBD1 (6 bases). This CDR3 reads CASSQTGSYSNQPQHF. The CDR3, as DNA: TGCGCCAGCAGCCAAACAGGGAGCTATAGCAATCAGCCCCAGCATTTT.